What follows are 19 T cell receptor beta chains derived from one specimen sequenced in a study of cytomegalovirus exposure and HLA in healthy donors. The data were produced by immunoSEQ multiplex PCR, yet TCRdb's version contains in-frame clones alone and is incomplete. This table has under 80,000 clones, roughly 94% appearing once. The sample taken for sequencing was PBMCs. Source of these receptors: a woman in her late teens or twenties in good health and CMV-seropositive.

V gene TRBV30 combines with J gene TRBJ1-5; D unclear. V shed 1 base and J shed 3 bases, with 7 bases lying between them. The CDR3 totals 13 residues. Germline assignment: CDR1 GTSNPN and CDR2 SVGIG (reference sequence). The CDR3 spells CAWSDRYNQPQHF. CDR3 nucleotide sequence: TGTGCCTGGAGTGACAGATACAATCAGCCCCAGCATTTT.

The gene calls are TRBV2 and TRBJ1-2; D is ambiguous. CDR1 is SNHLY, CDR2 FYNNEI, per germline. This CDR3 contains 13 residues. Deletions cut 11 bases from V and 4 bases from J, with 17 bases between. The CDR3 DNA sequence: TGTGCCTGTCGGGAGGAACGGGGCTATGGCTACACCTTC. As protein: CACREERGYGYTF. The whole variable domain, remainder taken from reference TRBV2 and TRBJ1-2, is EPEVTQTPSHQVTQMGQEVILRCVPISNHLYFYWYRQILGQKVEFLVSFYNNEISEKSEIFDDQFSVERPDGSNFTLKIRSTKLEDSAMYFCACREERGYGYTFGSGTRLTVV.

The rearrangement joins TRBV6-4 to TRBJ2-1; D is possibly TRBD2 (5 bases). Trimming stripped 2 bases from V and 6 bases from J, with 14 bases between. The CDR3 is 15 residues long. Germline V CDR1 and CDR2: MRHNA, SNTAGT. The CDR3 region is CASSDGEKGSNEQFF. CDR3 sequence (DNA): TGTGCCAGCAGTGACGGGGAGAAGGGCTCCAATGAGCAGTTCTTC.

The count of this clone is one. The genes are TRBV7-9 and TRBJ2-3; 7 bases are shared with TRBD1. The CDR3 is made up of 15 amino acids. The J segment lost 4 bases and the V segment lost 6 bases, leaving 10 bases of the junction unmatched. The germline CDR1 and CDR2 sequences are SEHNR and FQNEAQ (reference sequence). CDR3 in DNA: TGTGCCAGCAGTTTGGGACAGACGGGCGCAGATACGCAGTATTTT. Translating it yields CASSLGQTGADTQYF.

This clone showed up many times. CDR3 DNA: TGTGCCAGCAGTGACAATCGGGGCTATGGCTACACCTTC. It is translated as CASSDNRGYGYTF. The rearrangement joins TRBV2 to TRBJ1-2; D unresolved. Germline loops: CDR1 SNHLY, CDR2 FYNNEI. Trimming pared 3 bases from V and 4 bases from J, leaving 9 bases between. The CDR3 runs to 13 residues.

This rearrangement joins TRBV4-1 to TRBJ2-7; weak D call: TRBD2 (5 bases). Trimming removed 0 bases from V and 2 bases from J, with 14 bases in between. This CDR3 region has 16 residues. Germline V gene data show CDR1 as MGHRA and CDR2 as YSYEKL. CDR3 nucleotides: TGCGCCAGCAGCCAAGATCCGGACGCCGGGGCCTACGAGCAGTACTTC. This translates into CASSQDPDAGAYEQYF.

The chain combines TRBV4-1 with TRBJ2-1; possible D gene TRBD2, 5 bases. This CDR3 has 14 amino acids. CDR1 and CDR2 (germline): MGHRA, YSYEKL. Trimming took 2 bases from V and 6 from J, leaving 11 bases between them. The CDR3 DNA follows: TGCGCCAGCAGCCAACCTCTAGGGAGCAATGAGCAGTTCTTC. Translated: CASSQPLGSNEQFF.

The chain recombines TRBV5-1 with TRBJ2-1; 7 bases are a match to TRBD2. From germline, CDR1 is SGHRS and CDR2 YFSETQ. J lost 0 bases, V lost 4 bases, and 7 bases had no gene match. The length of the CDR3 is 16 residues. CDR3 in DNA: TGCGCCAGCAGCGAAAACTTAGCGGGCTCCTACAATGAGCAGTTCTTC. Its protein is CASSENLAGSYNEQFF.

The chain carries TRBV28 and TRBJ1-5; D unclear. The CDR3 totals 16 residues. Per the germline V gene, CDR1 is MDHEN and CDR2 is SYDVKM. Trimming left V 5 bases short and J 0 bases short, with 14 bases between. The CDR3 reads CASSSPVRASNQPQHF. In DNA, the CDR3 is TGTGCCAGCAGTAGTCCGGTCCGTGCTAGCAATCAGCCCCAGCATTTT.

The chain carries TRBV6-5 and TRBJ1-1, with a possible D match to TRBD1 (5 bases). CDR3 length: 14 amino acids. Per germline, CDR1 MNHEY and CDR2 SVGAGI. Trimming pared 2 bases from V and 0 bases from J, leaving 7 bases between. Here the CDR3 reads CASSYVGVNTEAFF. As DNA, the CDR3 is TGTGCCAGCAGTTACGTAGGGGTGAACACTGAAGCTTTCTTT.

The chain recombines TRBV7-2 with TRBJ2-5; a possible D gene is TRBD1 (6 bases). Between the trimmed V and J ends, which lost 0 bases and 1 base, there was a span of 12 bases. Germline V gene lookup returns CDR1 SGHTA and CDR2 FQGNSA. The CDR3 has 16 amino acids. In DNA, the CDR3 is TGTGCCAGCAGCTTAGCCCCGTGGGGGCTCCAAGAGACCCAGTACTTC. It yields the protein CASSLAPWGLQETQYF.

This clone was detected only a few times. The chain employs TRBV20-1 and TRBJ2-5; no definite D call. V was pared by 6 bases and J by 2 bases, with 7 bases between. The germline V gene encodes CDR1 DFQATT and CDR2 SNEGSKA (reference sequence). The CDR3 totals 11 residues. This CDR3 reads CSAEFQETQYF. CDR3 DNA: TGCAGTGCCGAGTTTCAAGAGACCCAGTACTTC.

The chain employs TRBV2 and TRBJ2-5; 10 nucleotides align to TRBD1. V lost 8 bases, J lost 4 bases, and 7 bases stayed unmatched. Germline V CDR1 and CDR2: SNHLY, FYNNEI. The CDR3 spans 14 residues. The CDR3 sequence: CASSLDRGRETQYF. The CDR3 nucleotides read TGTGCCAGCTCGCTTGACAGGGGGCGAGAGACCCAGTACTTC. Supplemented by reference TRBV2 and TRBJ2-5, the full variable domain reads EPEVTQTPSHQVTQMGQEVILRCVPISNHLYFYWYRQILGQKVEFLVSFYNNEISEKSEIFDDQFSVERPDGSNFTLKIRSTKLEDSAMYFCASSLDRGRETQYFGPGTRLLVL.

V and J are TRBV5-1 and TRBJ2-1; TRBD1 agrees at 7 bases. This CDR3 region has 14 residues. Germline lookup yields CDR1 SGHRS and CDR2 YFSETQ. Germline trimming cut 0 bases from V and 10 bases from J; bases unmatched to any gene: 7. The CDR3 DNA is TGCGCCAGCAGCTTGGCTACTCGGGACAGAGAGCAGTTCTTC. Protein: CASSLATRDREQFF.

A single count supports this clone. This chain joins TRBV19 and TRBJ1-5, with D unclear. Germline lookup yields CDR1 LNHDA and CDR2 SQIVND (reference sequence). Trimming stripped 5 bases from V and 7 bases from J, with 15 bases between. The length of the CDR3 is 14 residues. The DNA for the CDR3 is TGTGCCAGTAGTTCCGTGACAAGCTACCAGCCCCAGCATTTT. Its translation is CASSSVTSYQPQHF.

The CDR3 sequence is CASSLGDRVFYGYTF. The DNA for the CDR3 is TGTGCCAGCAGCTTAGGAGACAGGGTTTTCTATGGCTACACCTTC. The chain links TRBV13 to TRBJ1-2; 7 nucleotides align to TRBD1. The CDR3 spans 15 residues. After removal of 0 bases from V and 4 bases from J, the junction contained 5 bases not matched to a gene. The V gene's germline CDR1 is PRHDT and CDR2 FYEKMQ (reference sequence). The entire variable domain, with the rest obtained from reference TRBV13 and TRBJ1-2, is as follows: AAGVIQSPRHLIKEKRETATLKCYPIPRHDTVYWYQQGPGQDPQFLISFYEKMQSDKGSIPDRFSAQQFSDYHSELNMSSLELGDSALYFCASSLGDRVFYGYTFGSGTRLTVV.

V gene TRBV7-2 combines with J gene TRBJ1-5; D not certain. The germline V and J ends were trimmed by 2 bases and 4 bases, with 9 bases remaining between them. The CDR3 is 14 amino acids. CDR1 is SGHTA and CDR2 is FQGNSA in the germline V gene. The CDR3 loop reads CASSLTFGNQPQHF. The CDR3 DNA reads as TGTGCCAGCAGCTTAACGTTCGGGAATCAGCCCCAGCATTTT. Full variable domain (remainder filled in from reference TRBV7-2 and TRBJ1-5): GAGVSQSPSNKVTEKGKDVELRCDPISGHTALYWYRQSLGQGLEFLIYFQGNSAPDKSGLPSDRFSAERTGGSVSTLTIQRTQQEDSAVYLCASSLTFGNQPQHFGDGTRLSIL.

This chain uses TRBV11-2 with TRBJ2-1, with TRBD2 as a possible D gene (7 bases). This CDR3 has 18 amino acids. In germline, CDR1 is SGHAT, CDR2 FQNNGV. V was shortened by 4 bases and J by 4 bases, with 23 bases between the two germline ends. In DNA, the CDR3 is TGTGCCAGCAGCTCCGCAACGGGGGGCGAATACCTATACAATGAGCAGTTCTTC. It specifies CASSSATGGEYLYNEQFF.

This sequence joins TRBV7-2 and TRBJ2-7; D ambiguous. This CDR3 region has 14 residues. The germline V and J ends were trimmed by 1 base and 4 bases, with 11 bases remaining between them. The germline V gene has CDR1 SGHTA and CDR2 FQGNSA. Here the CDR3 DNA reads TGTGCCAGCAGCTTAGAGGCAGGTTTTTACGAGCAGTACTTC. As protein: CASSLEAGFYEQYF.